Presented here are 17 T cell receptor beta chains from one specimen sequenced in a study of blood T cell repertoires in COVID-19. Assay used: immunoSEQ multiplex PCR; TCRdb lists only in-frame clones, some missing. Among 350,000 or so clones listed, approximately 83% were seen once. The sample was PBMCs or T cells enriched from blood (not recorded which). The receptors originated from a woman aged 35 to 49 with acute COVID-19.

The rearrangement joins TRBV6-6 to TRBJ2-2, with 9 bases fitting TRBD2. The CDR3 runs 17 residues. The V gene's germline CDR1 is MNHNY and CDR2 SVGAGI (reference sequence). The V segment lost 5 bases and the J segment 3 bases; nucleotides outside the gene matches: 10. CDR3 bases: TGTGCCAGCAGTCGTCTCACTAGCGGGTTTCACACCGGGGAGCTGTTTTTT. Translated: CASSRLTSGFHTGELFF.

The chain employs TRBV9 and TRBJ2-5, with D tentatively TRBD2 (5 bases). The CDR3 is made up of 13 amino acids. With 0 bases removed from V and 5 bases from J, the gap between germline ends came to 8 bases. The germline V gene encodes CDR1 SGDLS and CDR2 YYNGEE. As DNA, the CDR3 is TGTGCCAGCAGCGTAGAGCTAGCTGAGACCCAGTACTTC. Encoded protein: CASSVELAETQYF.

This chain joins TRBV18 and TRBJ2-3; 13 nucleotides align to TRBD2. V lost 3 bases to trimming and J lost 2 bases; unmatched junction nucleotides: 2. The CDR3 totals 16 residues. Germline V gene sequence: CDR1 KGHSH, CDR2 LQKENI. The CDR3 loop reads CASSPGLAGLTDTQYF. For the CDR3, the DNA is TGTGCCAGCTCACCGGGACTAGCGGGACTCACAGATACGCAGTATTTT.

The V call is TRBV28, the J call TRBJ1-5, with D hard to call. The CDR3 runs 15 residues. The ends were cut back, 7 bases at V and 4 bases at J, with 17 bases in the middle. Per germline, CDR1 MDHEN and CDR2 SYDVKM. The CDR3 region has the DNA TGTGCCAGCACCCTCCGCGGGTATGGGAATCAGCCCCAGCATTTT. It translates to CASTLRGYGNQPQHF. The full variable domain, in which reference TRBV28 and TRBJ1-5 provide the parts outside the CDR3, is DVKVTQSSRYLVKRTGEKVFLECVQDMDHENMFWYRQDPGLGLRLIYFSYDVKMKEKGDIPEGYSVSREKKERFSLILESASTNQTSMYLCASTLRGYGNQPQHFGDGTRLSIL.

V is TRBV18 and J is TRBJ1-3; D ambiguous. Germline lookup yields CDR1 KGHSH and CDR2 LQKENI. V was pared by 2 bases and J by 2 bases, with 7 bases between. The length of the CDR3 is 14 residues. CDR3 protein: CASSPEVAGNTIYF. The CDR3 nucleotides read TGTGCCAGCTCACCAGAGGTTGCTGGAAACACCATATATTTT. Drawing the rest from reference TRBV18 and TRBJ1-3, the complete variable domain is NAGVMQNPRHLVRRRGQEARLRCSPMKGHSHVYWYRQLPEEGLKFMVYLQKENIIDESGMPKERFSAEFPKEGPSILRIQQVVRGDSAAYFCASSPEVAGNTIYFGEGSWLTVV.

V usage is TRBV7-9 and J usage is TRBJ2-2; 7 nucleotides match TRBD1. In germline, CDR1 is SEHNR, CDR2 FQNEAQ (reference sequence). The CDR3 length is 16 residues. V lost 1 base to trimming and J lost 2 bases; unmatched junction nucleotides: 4. The CDR3 spells CASSLVRQGNTGELFF. The CDR3, as DNA: TGTGCCAGCAGCTTAGTACGACAGGGTAACACCGGGGAGCTGTTTTTT.

The genes are TRBV18 and TRBJ1-1, with D possibly being TRBD1 (5 bases). Germline V gene lookup returns CDR1 KGHSH and CDR2 LQKENI. Between the trimmed V and J ends, which lost 4 bases and 6 bases, there was a span of 12 bases. This CDR3 has 13 amino acids. CDR3 DNA: TGTGCCAGCTCACGTCCAGGGTCAGCTGAAGCTTTCTTT. This gives the protein CASSRPGSAEAFF. The variable domain in full, completed from reference TRBV18 and TRBJ1-1, reads NAGVMQNPRHLVRRRGQEARLRCSPMKGHSHVYWYRQLPEEGLKFMVYLQKENIIDESGMPKERFSAEFPKEGPSILRIQQVVRGDSAAYFCASSRPGSAEAFFGQGTRLTVV.

V usage is TRBV18 and J usage is TRBJ2-5; 12 bases map to TRBD2. This CDR3 has 15 residues. V was pared by 4 bases and J by 3 bases, with 3 bases of the junction left unmatched. Germline V CDR1 and CDR2: KGHSH, LQKENI. In nucleotides, the CDR3 is TGTGCCAGCTCACTCCGACTAGCGGGAGAAGAGACCCAGTACTTC. Translation gives CASSLRLAGEETQYF.

The chain uses TRBV10-1 and TRBJ2-3; D uncertain. Germline CDR1 and CDR2: WNHNN and SYGVQD (reference sequence). CDR3 length equals 14 residues. Trimming removed 2 bases from V and 4 bases from J, with 10 bases in between. This chain's CDR3 is CASSETRVADTQYF. CDR3 DNA: TGCGCCAGCAGTGAGACCCGGGTAGCAGATACGCAGTATTTT.

J is TRBJ2-1 and V is TRBV6-5; 10 bases are a match to TRBD2. The V segment lost 7 bases and the J segment 6 bases; nucleotides outside the gene matches: 9. The CDR3 totals 15 residues. Germline CDR1 MNHEY, CDR2 SVGAGI. The CDR3 DNA reads TGTGCCAGCAACGGGCTAGCGGGGGCGGTCAATGAGCAGTTCTTC. This encodes CASNGLAGAVNEQFF.

The V call is TRBV28, the J call TRBJ2-7, with D perhaps matching TRBD2 (6 bases). The CDR3 is 15 residues long. Per the germline V gene, CDR1 is MDHEN and CDR2 is SYDVKM. Trimming removed 7 bases at V and 2 bases at J, with 18 bases between. As DNA, the CDR3 is TGTGCCAGCACCTCCCGGGGGACTCCCGCCTACGAGCAGTACTTC. As protein: CASTSRGTPAYEQYF. The variable domain in full, with the rest retrieved from reference TRBV28 and TRBJ2-7, is DVKVTQSSRYLVKRTGEKVFLECVQDMDHENMFWYRQDPGLGLRLIYFSYDVKMKEKGDIPEGYSVSREKKERFSLILESASTNQTSMYLCASTSRGTPAYEQYFGPGTRLTVT.

The V call is TRBV11-3, the J call TRBJ2-1; D is undetermined. Between the trimmed V and J ends, which lost 1 base and 5 bases, there was a span of 6 bases. The CDR3 runs 13 residues. The V gene's germline CDR1 is SGHNT and CDR2 YENEEA. CDR3 sequence (DNA): TGTGCCAGCAGCTTAGGTATAAACAATGAGCAGTTCTTC. It encodes CASSLGINNEQFF. Using reference TRBV11-3 and TRBJ2-1 for the parts outside the CDR3, the full variable domain is EAGVVQSPRYKIIEKKQPVAFWCNPISGHNTLYWYLQNLGQGPELLIRYENEEAVDDSQLPKDRFSAERLKGVDSTLKIQPAELGDSAVYLCASSLGINNEQFFGPGTRLTVL.

The V call is TRBV2, the J call TRBJ2-7; possibly TRBD2 for D (6 bases). The CDR3 covers 12 residues. Germline CDR1 and CDR2: SNHLY and FYNNEI. V shed 4 bases and J shed 5 bases, with 9 bases lying between them. Here the CDR3 reads CASSVGGNEQYF. In DNA form, the CDR3 reads TGTGCCAGCAGTGTGGGGGGTAACGAGCAGTACTTC. The full variable domain, rest sourced from reference TRBV2 and TRBJ2-7, is EPEVTQTPSHQVTQMGQEVILRCVPISNHLYFYWYRQILGQKVEFLVSFYNNEISEKSEIFDDQFSVERPDGSNFTLKIRSTKLEDSAMYFCASSVGGNEQYFGPGTRLTVT.

The chain carries TRBV6-1 and TRBJ1-5; TRBD1 agrees at 9 bases. Germline V gene lookup returns CDR1 MNHNS and CDR2 SASEGT. With 2 bases clipped from V and 6 bases from J, the junction kept 14 bases outside the gene matches. The CDR3 length is 18 residues. CDR3 sequence reads: CASSERAGTGLSSQPQHF. The CDR3 bases are TGTGCCAGCAGTGAACGGGCGGGGACAGGGTTGTCTAGTCAGCCCCAGCATTTT.

This chain links TRBV9 with TRBJ2-1, with 16 bases that match TRBD2. Trimming removed 0 bases from V and 3 bases from J; junction bases left unmatched: 6. The CDR3 runs to 19 residues. Germline CDR1 SGDLS, CDR2 YYNGEE. CDR3: CASSVGPGLAGGLYNEQFF. The CDR3 bases are TGTGCCAGCAGCGTAGGGCCGGGACTAGCGGGGGGGCTCTACAATGAGCAGTTCTTC.

This clone showed up just once. The chain uses TRBV9 and TRBJ1-2; D is possibly TRBD1 (6 bases). CDR3 length: 15 residues. Germline CDR1 SGDLS, CDR2 YYNGEE. Deletions cut 4 bases from V and 3 bases from J, with 16 bases between. The CDR3 DNA is TGTGCCAGCAGCACAAGGGACACACAATACTATGGCTACACCTTC. Translation gives CASSTRDTQYYGYTF.

The chain recombines TRBV7-2 with TRBJ2-4; a weak D match, TRBD1 (6 bases). Germline V gene data show CDR1 as SGHTA and CDR2 as FQGNSA. The CDR3 spans 17 residues. Trimming removed 5 bases from V and 1 base from J, with 18 bases in between. CDR3 in DNA: TGTGCCAGCAGCCGGCCCGGGACACTCGCGGCCAAAAACATTCAGTACTTC. This encodes CASSRPGTLAAKNIQYF.